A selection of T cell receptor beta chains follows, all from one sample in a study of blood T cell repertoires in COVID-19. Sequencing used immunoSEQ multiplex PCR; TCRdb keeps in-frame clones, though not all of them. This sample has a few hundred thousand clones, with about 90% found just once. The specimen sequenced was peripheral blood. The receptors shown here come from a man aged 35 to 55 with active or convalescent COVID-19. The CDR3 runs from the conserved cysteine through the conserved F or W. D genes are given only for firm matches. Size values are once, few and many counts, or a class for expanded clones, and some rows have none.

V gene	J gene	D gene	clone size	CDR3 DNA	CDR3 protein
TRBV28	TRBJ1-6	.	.	TGTGCCAGCAGTTTAGGACAGAGCTCCTATAATTCACCCCTCCACTTT	CASSLGQSSYNSPLHF
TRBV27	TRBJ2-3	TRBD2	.	TGTGCCAGCAGGTCCAGCGGGAGGGGGGGCACAGATACGCAGTATTTT	CASRSSGRGGTDTQYF
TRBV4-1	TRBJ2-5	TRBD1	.	TGCGCCAGCAGCCAAGTAGGGACAGGCGGAGAGACCCAGTACTTC	CASSQVGTGGETQYF
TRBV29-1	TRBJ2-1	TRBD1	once	TGCAGCGTCCGACAGGGTAGGCAGTTCTTC	CSVRQGRQFF
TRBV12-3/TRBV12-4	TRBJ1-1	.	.	TGTGCCAGCAGTTTGGGAGGGGAAGCTTTCTTT	CASSLGGEAFF
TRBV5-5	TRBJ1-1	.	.	TGTGCCAGCACCTCGAACACTGAAGCTTTCTTT	CASTSNTEAFF
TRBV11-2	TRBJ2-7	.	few	TGTGCCAGCAGCCCTCTAGCGCACTTATCCTCGTCCGAGCAGTACTTC	CASSPLAHLSSSEQYF
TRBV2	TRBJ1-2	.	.	TGTGCCAGCTTAATAGGAGCGGGGGTTTGGGCCTTC	CASLIGAGVWAF
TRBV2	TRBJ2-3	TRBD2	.	TGTGCCAGCATCGGGCCTAGCGGGGCCCGTGGATATCCAGATACGCAGTATTTT	CASIGPSGARGYPDTQYF
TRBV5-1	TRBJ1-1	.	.	TGCGCCAGCAGCTTCCTGACAGCTAACACTGAAGCTTTCTTT	CASSFLTANTEAFF
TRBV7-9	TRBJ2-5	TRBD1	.	TGTGCCAGCAGCTTAGGGGAGACAGGGGGCCAAAAGACCCAGTACTTC	CASSLGETGGQKTQYF
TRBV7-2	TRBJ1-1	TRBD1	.	TGTGCCAGCAGTCCCGGGACAGCTCACACTGAAGCTTTCTTT	CASSPGTAHTEAFF
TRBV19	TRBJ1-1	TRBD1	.	TGTGCCAGTAGTGTTCCAGGGGGCGCGAACACTGAAGCTTTCTTT	CASSVPGGANTEAFF
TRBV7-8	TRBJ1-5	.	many	TGTGCCAGCAGCTTAGGCAGGGTGAGCAATCAGCCCCAGCATTTT	CASSLGRVSNQPQHF
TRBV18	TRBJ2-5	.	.	TGTGCCAGCTCACCCCTAGAATCGGAGACCCAGTACTTC	CASSPLESETQYF
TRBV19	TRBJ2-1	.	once	TGTGCCAGTAAGGAGGGGGCGAATGAGCAGTTCTTC	CASKEGANEQFF
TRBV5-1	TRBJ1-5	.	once	TGCGCCAGCAGCTTGGGGGGCGGCGAGCCCCAGCATTTT	CASSLGGGEPQHF
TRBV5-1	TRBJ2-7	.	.	TGCGCCAGCAGCTTGGAGCCTGTTAGTTACTACGAGCAGTACTTC	CASSLEPVSYYEQYF
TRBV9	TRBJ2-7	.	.	TGTGCCAGCAGCGTAGCGGGAGCGGTCTACGAGCAGTACTTC	CASSVAGAVYEQYF
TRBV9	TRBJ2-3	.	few	TGTGCCAGCAGCGTAGCACAGGCGGCTACTTCTAGCACAGATACGCAGTATTTT	CASSVAQAATSSTDTQYF
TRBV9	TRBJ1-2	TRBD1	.	TGTGCCAGCAGCCCCGGGGGACAGGGCTCCCACTATGGCTACACCTTC	CASSPGGQGSHYGYTF
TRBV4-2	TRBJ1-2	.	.	TGTGCCAGCAGCCAAGATTTAACAGGGTGGGATGGCTACACCTTC	CASSQDLTGWDGYTF
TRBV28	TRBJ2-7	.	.	TGTGCCAGCAGCTCCCCGACAGTAAGCGAGCAGTACTTC	CASSSPTVSEQYF
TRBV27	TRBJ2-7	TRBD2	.	TGTGCCAGCAGCAACGGGACTAGCGGGGTCTACGAGCAGTACTTC	CASSNGTSGVYEQYF
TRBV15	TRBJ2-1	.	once	TGTGCCACCAGCAGAGGGGTATCGCGGTTCGACAATGAGCAGTTCTTC	CATSRGVSRFDNEQFF
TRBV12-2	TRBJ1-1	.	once	TGTGCAAGTCGCTTTGGAGACAGGGTCAAAGGCACTGAAGCTTTCTTT	CASRFGDRVKGTEAFF
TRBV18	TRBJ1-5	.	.	TGTGCCAGCTCACCGACAGGTCCCGCTAGCAATCAGCCCCAGCATTTT	CASSPTGPASNQPQHF
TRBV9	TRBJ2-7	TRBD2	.	TGTGCCAGCAGCGCCACTAGCGGTGAGCAGTACTTC	CASSATSGEQYF
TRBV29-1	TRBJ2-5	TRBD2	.	TGCAGCGTTAACCTAGCTTCGGGGGGCCAAGAGACCCAGTACTTC	CSVNLASGGQETQYF
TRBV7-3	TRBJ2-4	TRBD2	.	TGTGCCAGCAGCTTGGCTAGCGGGAGTCAAAACATTCAGTACTTC	CASSLASGSQNIQYF